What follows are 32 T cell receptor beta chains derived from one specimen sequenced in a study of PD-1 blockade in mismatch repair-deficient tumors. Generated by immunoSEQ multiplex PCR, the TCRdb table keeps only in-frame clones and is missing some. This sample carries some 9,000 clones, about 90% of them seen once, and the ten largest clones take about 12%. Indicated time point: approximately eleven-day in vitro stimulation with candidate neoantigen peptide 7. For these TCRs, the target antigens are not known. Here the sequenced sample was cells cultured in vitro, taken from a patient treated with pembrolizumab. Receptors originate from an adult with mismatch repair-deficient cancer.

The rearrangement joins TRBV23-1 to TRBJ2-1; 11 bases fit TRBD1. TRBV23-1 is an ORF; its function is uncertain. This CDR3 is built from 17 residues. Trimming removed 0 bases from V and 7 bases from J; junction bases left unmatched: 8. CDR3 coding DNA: TGCGCCAGCAGTCAATCGTTTGGACAGGGGGCTTGGAATGAGCAGTTCTTC. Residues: CASSQSFGQGAWNEQFF.

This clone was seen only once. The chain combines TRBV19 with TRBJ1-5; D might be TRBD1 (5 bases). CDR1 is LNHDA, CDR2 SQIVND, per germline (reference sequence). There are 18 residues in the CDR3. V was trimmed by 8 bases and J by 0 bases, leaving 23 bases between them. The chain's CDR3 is CASSKDPVQGYSNQPQHF. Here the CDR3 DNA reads TGTGCCAGTTCCAAGGACCCAGTTCAGGGTTATAGCAATCAGCCCCAGCATTTT.

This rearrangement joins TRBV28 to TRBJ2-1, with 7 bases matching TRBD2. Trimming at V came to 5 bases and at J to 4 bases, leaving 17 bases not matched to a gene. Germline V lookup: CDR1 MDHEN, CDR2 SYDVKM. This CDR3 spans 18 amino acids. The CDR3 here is CASSPPRGSWAQYNEQFF. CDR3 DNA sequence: TGTGCCAGCAGTCCACCCCGCGGGAGCTGGGCTCAATACAATGAGCAGTTCTTC. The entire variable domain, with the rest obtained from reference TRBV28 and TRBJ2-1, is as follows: DVKVTQSSRYLVKRTGEKVFLECVQDMDHENMFWYRQDPGLGLRLIYFSYDVKMKEKGDIPEGYSVSREKKERFSLILESASTNQTSMYLCASSPPRGSWAQYNEQFFGPGTRLTVL.

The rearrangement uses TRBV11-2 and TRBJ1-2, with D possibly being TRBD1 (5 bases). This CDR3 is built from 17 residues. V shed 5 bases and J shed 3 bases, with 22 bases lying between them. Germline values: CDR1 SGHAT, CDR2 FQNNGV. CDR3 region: CASSNYPEGGEDYGYTF. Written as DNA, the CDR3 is TGTGCCAGCAGCAACTATCCCGAGGGAGGGGAGGACTATGGCTACACCTTC.

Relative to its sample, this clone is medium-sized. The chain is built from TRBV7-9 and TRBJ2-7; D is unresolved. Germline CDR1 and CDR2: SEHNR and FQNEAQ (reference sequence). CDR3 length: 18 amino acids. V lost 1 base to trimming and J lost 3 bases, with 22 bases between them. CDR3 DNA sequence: TGTGCCAGCAGCTTAGTACTTCCGGGTCCGTGGGCTTTCTACGAGCAGTACTTC. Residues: CASSLVLPGPWAFYEQYF.

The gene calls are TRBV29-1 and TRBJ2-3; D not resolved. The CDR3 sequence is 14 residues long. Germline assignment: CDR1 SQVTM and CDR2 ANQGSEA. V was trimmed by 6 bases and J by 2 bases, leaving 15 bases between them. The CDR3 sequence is CSVQKVGITDTQYF. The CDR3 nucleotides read TGCAGCGTGCAGAAAGTCGGAATCACAGATACGCAGTATTTT.

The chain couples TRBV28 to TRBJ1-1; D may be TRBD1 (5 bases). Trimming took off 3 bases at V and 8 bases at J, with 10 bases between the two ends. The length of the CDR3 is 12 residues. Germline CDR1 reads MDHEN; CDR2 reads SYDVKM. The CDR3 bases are TGTGCCAGCAGTTTGGGGCGCATCGAAGCTTTCTTT. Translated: CASSLGRIEAFF.

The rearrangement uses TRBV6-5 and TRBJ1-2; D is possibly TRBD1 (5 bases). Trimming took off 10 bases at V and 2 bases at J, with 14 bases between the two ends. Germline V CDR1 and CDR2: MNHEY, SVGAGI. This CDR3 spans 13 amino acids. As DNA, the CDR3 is TGTGCCACCACAAAGGGGATGAACTATGGCTACACCTTC. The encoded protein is CATTKGMNYGYTF.

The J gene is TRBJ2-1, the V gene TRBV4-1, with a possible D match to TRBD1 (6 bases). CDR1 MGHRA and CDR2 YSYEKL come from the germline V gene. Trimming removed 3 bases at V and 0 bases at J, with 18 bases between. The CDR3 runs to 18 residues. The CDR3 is CASSHPPGQGSSYNEQFF. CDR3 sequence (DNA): TGCGCCAGCAGCCATCCCCCCGGGCAGGGGAGCTCCTACAATGAGCAGTTCTTC.

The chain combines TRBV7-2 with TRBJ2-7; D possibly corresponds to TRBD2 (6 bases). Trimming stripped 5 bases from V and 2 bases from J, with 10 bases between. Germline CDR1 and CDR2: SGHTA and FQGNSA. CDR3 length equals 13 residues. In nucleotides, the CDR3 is TGTGCCAGCAGCCGGGACTCTACCTACGAGCAGTACTTC. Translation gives CASSRDSTYEQYF.

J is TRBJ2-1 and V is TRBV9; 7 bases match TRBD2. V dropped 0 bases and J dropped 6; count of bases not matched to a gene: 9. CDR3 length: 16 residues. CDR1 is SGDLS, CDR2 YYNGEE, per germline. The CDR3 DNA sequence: TGTGCCAGCAGCGTAGCTCGCGGGAGCCGGGTCAATGAGCAGTTCTTC. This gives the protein CASSVARGSRVNEQFF.

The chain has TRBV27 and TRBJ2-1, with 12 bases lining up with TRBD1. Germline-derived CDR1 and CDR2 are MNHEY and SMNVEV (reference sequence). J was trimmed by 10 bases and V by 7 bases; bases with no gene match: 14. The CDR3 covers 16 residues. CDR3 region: CASILRGQGAWGEQFF. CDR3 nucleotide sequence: TGTGCCAGCATCCTCAGGGGACAGGGGGCTTGGGGGGAGCAGTTCTTC.

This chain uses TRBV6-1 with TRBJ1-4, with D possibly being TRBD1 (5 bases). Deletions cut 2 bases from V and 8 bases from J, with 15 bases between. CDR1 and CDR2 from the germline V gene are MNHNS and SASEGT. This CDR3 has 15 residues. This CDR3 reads CASSERRVGVEKLFF. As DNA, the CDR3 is TGTGCCAGCAGTGAAAGGAGGGTGGGGGTCGAAAAACTGTTTTTT.

For the CDR3, the DNA is TGTGCCAGCAGAAGGGCCTACGAGCAGTACTTC. It specifies CASRRAYEQYF. V usage is TRBV6-1 and J usage is TRBJ2-7; D is unresolved. Germline CDR1 reads MNHNS; CDR2 reads SASEGT. CDR3 length: 11 amino acids. The V gene lost 6 bases and the J gene lost 2 bases, with 5 bases spanning the gap.

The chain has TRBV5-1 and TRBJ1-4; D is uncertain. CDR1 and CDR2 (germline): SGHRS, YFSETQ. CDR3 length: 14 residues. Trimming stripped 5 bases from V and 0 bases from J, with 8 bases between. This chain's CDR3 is CASRLISTNEKLFF. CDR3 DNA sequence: TGCGCCAGCAGGTTAATTTCAACTAATGAAAAACTGTTTTTT.

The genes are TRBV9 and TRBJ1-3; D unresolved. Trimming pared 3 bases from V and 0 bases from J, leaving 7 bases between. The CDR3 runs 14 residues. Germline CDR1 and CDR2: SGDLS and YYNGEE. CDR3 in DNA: TGTGCCAGCAGCGCCATTTACTCTGGAAACACCATATATTTT. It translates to CASSAIYSGNTIYF.

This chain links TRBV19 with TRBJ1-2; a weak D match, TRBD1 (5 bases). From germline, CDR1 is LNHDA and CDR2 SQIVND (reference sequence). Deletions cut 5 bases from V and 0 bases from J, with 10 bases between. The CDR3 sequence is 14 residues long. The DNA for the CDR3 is TGTGCCAGTAGTCCCGGGGCCACTAACTATGGCTACACCTTC. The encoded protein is CASSPGATNYGYTF.

CDR3 sequence reads: CASSLDSLYNEQFF. For the CDR3, the DNA is TGTGCCAGCAGCTTGGATTCTTTATACAATGAGCAGTTCTTC. The chain employs TRBV5-6 and TRBJ2-1; D not resolved. Between the trimmed V and J ends, which lost 0 bases and 4 bases, there was a span of 8 bases. Germline-derived CDR1 and CDR2 are SGHDT and YYEEEE. The CDR3 has 14 residues.

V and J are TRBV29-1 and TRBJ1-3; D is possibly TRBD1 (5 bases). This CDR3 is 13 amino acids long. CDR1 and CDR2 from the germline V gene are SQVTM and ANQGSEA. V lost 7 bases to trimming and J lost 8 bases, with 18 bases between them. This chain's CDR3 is CSALPGTVDTIYF. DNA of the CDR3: TGCAGCGCTCTCCCAGGGACGGTTGACACCATATATTTT. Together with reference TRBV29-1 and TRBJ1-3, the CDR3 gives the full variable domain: SAVISQKPSRDICQRGTSLTIQCQVDSQVTMMFWYRQQPGQSLTLIATANQGSEATYESGFVIDKFPISRPNLTFSTLTVSNMSPEDSSIYLCSALPGTVDTIYFGEGSWLTVV.

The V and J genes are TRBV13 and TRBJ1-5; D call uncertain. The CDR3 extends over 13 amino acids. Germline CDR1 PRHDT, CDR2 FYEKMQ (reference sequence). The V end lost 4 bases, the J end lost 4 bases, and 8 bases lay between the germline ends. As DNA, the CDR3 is TGTGCCAGCAGCTATGGGTCAAATCAGCCCCAGCATTTT. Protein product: CASSYGSNQPQHF.

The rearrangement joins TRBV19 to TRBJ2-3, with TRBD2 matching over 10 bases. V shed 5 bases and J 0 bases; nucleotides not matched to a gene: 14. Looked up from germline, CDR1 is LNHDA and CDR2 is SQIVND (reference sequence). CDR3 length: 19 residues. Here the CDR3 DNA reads TGTGCCAGTAGTCGCAATAGCGGGAGGTTAGGGACTAGCACAGATACGCAGTATTTT. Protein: CASSRNSGRLGTSTDTQYF. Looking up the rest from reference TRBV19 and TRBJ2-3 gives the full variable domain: DGGITQSPKYLFRKEGQNVTLSCEQNLNHDAMYWYRQDPGQGLRLIYYSQIVNDFQKGDIAEGYSVSREKKESFPLTVTSAQKNPTAFYLCASSRNSGRLGTSTDTQYFGPGTRLTVL.

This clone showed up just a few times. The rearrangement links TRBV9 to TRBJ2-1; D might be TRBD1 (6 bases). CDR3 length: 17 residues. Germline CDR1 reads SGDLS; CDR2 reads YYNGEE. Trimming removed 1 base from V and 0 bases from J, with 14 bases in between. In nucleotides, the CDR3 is TGTGCCAGCAGCGTACAATCCCTGGACAGCTCCTACAATGAGCAGTTCTTC. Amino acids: CASSVQSLDSSYNEQFF.

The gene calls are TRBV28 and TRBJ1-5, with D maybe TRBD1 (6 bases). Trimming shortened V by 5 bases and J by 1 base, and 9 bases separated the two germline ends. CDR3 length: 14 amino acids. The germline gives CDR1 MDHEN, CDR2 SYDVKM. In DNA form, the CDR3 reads TGTGCCAGCAGTAGGGGGGGAAGCAATCAGCCCCAGCATTTT. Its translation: CASSRGGSNQPQHF.

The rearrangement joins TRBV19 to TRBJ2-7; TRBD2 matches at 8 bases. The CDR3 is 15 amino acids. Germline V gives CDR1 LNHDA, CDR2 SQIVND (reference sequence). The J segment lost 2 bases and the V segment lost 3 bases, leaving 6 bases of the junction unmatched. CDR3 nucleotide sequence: TGTGCCAGTAGTATTAGCGGGACCCTCCCCTACGAGCAGTACTTC. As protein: CASSISGTLPYEQYF.

The CDR3 bases are TGTGCCAGCAGTTTAGCAGGGGGGCCCTACGAGCAGTACTTC. This translates into CASSLAGGPYEQYF. The chain employs TRBV28 and TRBJ2-7; a possible D gene is TRBD1 (7 bases). The CDR3 runs to 14 residues. CDR1 is MDHEN, CDR2 SYDVKM, per germline. The V and J ends lost 2 bases and 2 bases respectively, with 10 bases between them.

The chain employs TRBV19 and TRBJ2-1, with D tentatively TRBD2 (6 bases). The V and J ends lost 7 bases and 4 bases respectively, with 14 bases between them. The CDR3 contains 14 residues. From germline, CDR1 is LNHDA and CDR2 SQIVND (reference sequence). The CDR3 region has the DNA TGTGCCAGTACCAAGGCGGGGAATTACAATGAGCAGTTCTTC. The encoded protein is CASTKAGNYNEQFF.

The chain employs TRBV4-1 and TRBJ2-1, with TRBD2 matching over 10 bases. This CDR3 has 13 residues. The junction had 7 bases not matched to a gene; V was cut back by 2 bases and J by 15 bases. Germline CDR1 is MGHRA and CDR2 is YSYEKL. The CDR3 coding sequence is TGCGCCAGCAGCCAACCCGGGACTAGCGTGGGGTTCTTC. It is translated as CASSQPGTSVGFF.

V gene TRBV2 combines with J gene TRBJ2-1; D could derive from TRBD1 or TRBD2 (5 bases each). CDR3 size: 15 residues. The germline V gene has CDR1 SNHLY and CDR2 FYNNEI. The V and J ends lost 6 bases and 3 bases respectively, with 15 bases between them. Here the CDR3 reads CASRTGQGDYNEQFF. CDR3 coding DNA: TGTGCCAGCAGGACGGGGCAGGGTGACTACAATGAGCAGTTCTTC. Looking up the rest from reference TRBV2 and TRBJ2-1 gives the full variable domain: EPEVTQTPSHQVTQMGQEVILRCVPISNHLYFYWYRQILGQKVEFLVSFYNNEISEKSEIFDDQFSVERPDGSNFTLKIRSTKLEDSAMYFCASRTGQGDYNEQFFGPGTRLTVL.

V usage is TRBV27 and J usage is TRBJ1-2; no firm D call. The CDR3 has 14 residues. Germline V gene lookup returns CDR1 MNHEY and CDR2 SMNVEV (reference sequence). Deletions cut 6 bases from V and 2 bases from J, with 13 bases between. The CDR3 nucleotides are TGTGCCAGCAGGTCCATAAGAGGGAACTATGGCTACACCTTC. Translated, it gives CASRSIRGNYGYTF.

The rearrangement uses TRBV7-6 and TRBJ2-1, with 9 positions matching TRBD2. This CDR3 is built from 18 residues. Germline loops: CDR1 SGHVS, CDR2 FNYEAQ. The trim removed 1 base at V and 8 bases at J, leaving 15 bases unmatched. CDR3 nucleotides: TGTGCCAGCAGCTTAGAGGCCTCTAGCGGGAAGGCCTGGGATGAGCAGTTCTTC. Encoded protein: CASSLEASSGKAWDEQFF.

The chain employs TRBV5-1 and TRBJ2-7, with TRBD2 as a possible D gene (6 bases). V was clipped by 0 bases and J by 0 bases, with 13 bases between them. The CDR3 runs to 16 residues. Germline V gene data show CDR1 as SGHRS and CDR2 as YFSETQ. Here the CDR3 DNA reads TGCGCCAGCAGCTTGGGGGCGGGACTCGGCTCCTACGAGCAGTACTTC. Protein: CASSLGAGLGSYEQYF. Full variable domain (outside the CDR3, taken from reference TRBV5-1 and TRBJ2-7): KAGVTQTPRYLIKTRGQQVTLSCSPISGHRSVSWYQQTPGQGLQFLFEYFSETQRNKGNFPGRFSGRQFSNSRSEMNVSTLELGDSALYLCASSLGAGLGSYEQYFGPGTRLTVT.

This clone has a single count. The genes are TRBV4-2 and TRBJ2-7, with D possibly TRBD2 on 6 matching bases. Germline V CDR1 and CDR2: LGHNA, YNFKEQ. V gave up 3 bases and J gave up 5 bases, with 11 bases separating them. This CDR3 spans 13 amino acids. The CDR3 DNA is TGTGCCAGCAGCCATGGAGGGAGAGACGAGCAGTACTTC. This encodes CASSHGGRDEQYF.